What follows is one TCR beta chain and its context. Its antigen is unidentified. Only in-frame clones appear in the TCRdb table, and some are missing; sequencing was by immunoSEQ multiplex PCR. The sample consists of 75,000 to 95,000 clones, just over 90% of them appearing once. The record originates from a study of OX40 agonist ivuxolimab in advanced cancers. The overall study: Cancers in dose escalation were hepatocellular, melanoma, renal cell and head and neck. Three partial responders included one hepatocellular carcinoma patient and two cutaneous melanoma patients.

Study observations and caveats: Among the least clonally expanded were partial responders at 0.1-3.0 mg/kg. Clonal expansion from baseline to week 6 occurred in both CD4+ and CD8+ T cells.

The CDR3 length is 13 residues. Germline CDR1 reads SGHNT; CDR2 reads YENEEA. The J segment lost 9 bases and the V segment lost 5 bases, leaving 5 bases of the junction unmatched. The chain employs TRBV11-3 and TRBJ2-2; 8 bases line up with TRBD1. The sequence came from an adult with an advanced solid tumor such as melanoma, head and neck, liver or kidney cancer. Sequenced material: CD4+ or CD8+ T cells sorted from blood, taken in a trial of the OX40 agonist ivuxolimab. CDR3 DNA sequence: TGTGCCAGCAGCGTGACAGGGGTGCGGGAGCTGTTTTTT. As protein: CASSVTGVRELFF.